This T cell receptor beta chain was identified during a study of tumor-infiltrating lymphocytes in localized non-small cell lung cancer. The wider study: Several tumor histologies, both smoking statuses, and some post-neoadjuvant chemotherapy samples were included. Findings of the study overall: Only some patients had TCR sequencing, depending on available tissue. No link was found between tumor T-cell fraction and recurrence-free survival.

Between the trimmed V and J ends, which lost 8 bases and 7 bases, there was a span of 14 bases. This CDR3 comprises 11 residues. Germline V gene lookup returns CDR1 DFQATT and CDR2 SNEGSKA (reference sequence). The assay was immunoSEQ multiplex PCR, and TCRdb's table has in-frame clones only and misses some. This sample has approximately 15,000 clones, with roughly 70% found just once. Of note for this clone: Its target is unknown.

The source is a human donor with non-small cell lung cancer. This chain connects TRBV20-1 to TRBJ1-2; D gene uncertain. Sequenced sample: lung tumor tissue. CDR3 sequence (DNA): TGCAGTCTAGGCCAAGGCGGTGGCTACACCTTC. The encoded protein is CSLGQGGGYTF.